The clone carrying this T cell receptor beta chain was counted between two and nine times. The data originate from a study of blood T cell repertoires in COVID-19. Across under 25 US areas, participants ranged in age from about 18 to 100 years. TCRdb keeps only in-frame clones here, not all; method: immunoSEQ multiplex PCR. The table has nearly 200,000 clones, roughly four fifths seen once. V was clipped by 3 bases and J by 4 bases, with 18 bases between them. The CDR3 length is 16 residues. Looked up from germline, CDR1 is MGHRA and CDR2 is YSYEKL. Sequenced input: PBMCs or T cells enriched from blood (not recorded which). The chain employs TRBV4-1 and TRBJ1-1; a possible D gene is TRBD1 (5 bases). The TCR was taken from a middle-aged man who had recovered from COVID-19. The CDR3 reads CASSHPGGYGGTEAFF. The CDR3 coding sequence is TGCGCCAGCAGCCATCCCGGGGGGTACGGGGGCACTGAAGCTTTCTTT.